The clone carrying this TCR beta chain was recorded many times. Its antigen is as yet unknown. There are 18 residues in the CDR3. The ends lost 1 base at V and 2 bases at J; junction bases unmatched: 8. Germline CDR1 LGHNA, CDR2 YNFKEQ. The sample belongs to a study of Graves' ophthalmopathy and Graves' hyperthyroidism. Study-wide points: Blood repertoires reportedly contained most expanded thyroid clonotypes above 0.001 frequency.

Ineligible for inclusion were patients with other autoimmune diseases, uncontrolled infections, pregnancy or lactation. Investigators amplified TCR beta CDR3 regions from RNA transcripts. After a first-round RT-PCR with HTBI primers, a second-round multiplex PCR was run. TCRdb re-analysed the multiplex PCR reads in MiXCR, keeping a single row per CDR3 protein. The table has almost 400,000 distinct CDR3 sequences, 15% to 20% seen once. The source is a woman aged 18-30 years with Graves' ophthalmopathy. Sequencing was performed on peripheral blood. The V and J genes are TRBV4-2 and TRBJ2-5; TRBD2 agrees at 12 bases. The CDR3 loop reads CASSQGPGTSGLQETQYF. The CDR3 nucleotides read TGTGCCAGCAGCCAAGGCCCCGGGACTAGCGGGCTACAAGAGACCCAGTACTTC.